These 28 T cell receptor beta chains were sequenced from one sample in a study of blood T cell repertoires in COVID-19. Libraries were prepared by immunoSEQ multiplex PCR; TCRdb keeps only in-frame clonotypes and omits some of them. The data show about 390,000 clones, about 89% seen once. The sequenced sample consisted of peripheral blood. The receptors shown here come from an older woman with COVID-19, enrolled during active disease.

The rearrangement links TRBV9 to TRBJ2-1; 10 bases align to TRBD2. This CDR3 contains 16 residues. Germline CDR1 SGDLS, CDR2 YYNGEE. Losses at the gene ends were 5 bases for V and 7 bases for J; bases not matched to a gene: 12. Written as DNA, the CDR3 is TGTGCCAGCAGTGGTCCACTAGCGGGGCTGGTAAATGAGCAGTTCTTC. Translation: CASSGPLAGLVNEQFF.

This rearrangement joins TRBV19 to TRBJ2-7; 11 bases are shared with TRBD2. CDR3 length: 20 residues. Germline V gene data show CDR1 as LNHDA and CDR2 as SQIVND (reference sequence). Losses at the gene ends were 3 bases for V and 4 bases for J; bases not matched to a gene: 20. CDR3 in amino acids: CASSIVGPPFTSGGYYEQYF. CDR3 coding DNA: TGTGCCAGTAGTATCGTGGGACCTCCGTTTACTAGCGGGGGATATTACGAGCAGTACTTC.

The genes are TRBV19 and TRBJ2-7; TRBD1 matches at 9 bases. CDR1 and CDR2 from the germline V gene are LNHDA and SQIVND (reference sequence). Trimming cost V 4 bases and J 4 bases; bases outside gene matches: 11. The CDR3 is 16 amino acids. CDR3 in DNA: TGTGCCAGTAGTACCCTCTCGACAGGGGGTAGGTACGAGCAGTACTTC. Translating gives CASSTLSTGGRYEQYF. The full variable domain, completed using reference TRBV19 and TRBJ2-7, is DGGITQSPKYLFRKEGQNVTLSCEQNLNHDAMYWYRQDPGQGLRLIYYSQIVNDFQKGDIAEGYSVSREKKESFPLTVTSAQKNPTAFYLCASSTLSTGGRYEQYFGPGTRLTVT.

The chain has TRBV2 and TRBJ1-2; D call uncertain. The V and J ends lost 2 bases and 7 bases respectively, with 14 bases between them. The CDR3 is 14 residues long. CDR1 and CDR2 from the germline V gene are SNHLY and FYNNEI. CDR3 loop: CASSESGLPGGYTF. Written as DNA, the CDR3 is TGTGCCAGCAGTGAATCTGGACTTCCCGGTGGCTACACCTTC.

DNA for the CDR3: TGTGCCAGTGGAACACCCAGGGGGCGGGAGCTGTTTTTT. Its protein product is CASGTPRGRELFF. The chain employs TRBV19 and TRBJ1-4, with 8 bases aligning to TRBD1. The end of the DNA fits TRBJ2-2 better, so the J call may be wrong. Germline V lookup: CDR1 LNHDA, CDR2 SQIVND (reference sequence). The CDR3 has 13 amino acids.

This sequence joins TRBV7-2 and TRBJ2-5, with a tentative D call TRBD1 (5 bases). The CDR3 length is 15 residues. CDR1 is SGHTA, CDR2 FQGNSA, per germline. Trimming took off 5 bases at V and 4 bases at J, with 17 bases between the two ends. CDR3 loop: CASSRNQGLGETQYF. The CDR3 nucleotides read TGTGCCAGCAGCCGTAATCAGGGATTAGGAGAGACCCAGTACTTC.

The chain joins TRBV5-1 to TRBJ1-4, with 10 bases lining up with TRBD1. The CDR3 spans 14 residues. CDR1 and CDR2 from the germline V gene are SGHRS and YFSETQ. V was pared by 4 bases and J by 8 bases, with 5 bases of the junction left unmatched. CDR3 sequence (DNA): TGCGCCAGCAGCACGGGACAGGGGAGAGAAAAACTGTTTTTT. It is translated as CASSTGQGREKLFF.

Comments on this clone: This may come from a read error, since a much larger clone is one base off. Other nucleotide sequences in the sample specify the same CDR3. The chain employs TRBV27 and TRBJ1-2; the D gene is possibly TRBD1 (6 bases). Germline V gene sequence: CDR1 MNHEY, CDR2 SMNVEV (reference sequence). This CDR3 has 13 amino acids. The CDR3 DNA is TGTGCCAGCAGCCCGGCAACAGGGTATGGTTACACCTTC. This translates into CASSPATGYGYTF.

As regards this clone: The junction does not match germline at one end; this may be a read error. The chain links TRBV7-2 to TRBJ1-2, with D maybe TRBD1 (5 bases). Germline CDR1 and CDR2: SGHTA and FQGNSA. The CDR3 consists of 15 residues. The CDR3, as DNA: TGTGCCAGCAGCCTTGAAACTGCGGGATTGTTTGGGGGGGCCTTC. It translates to CASSLETAGLFGGAF.

This clone appeared once. This chain uses TRBV18 with TRBJ1-1; no reliable D call. The CDR3 runs to 13 residues. V lost 6 bases and J 1 base, leaving 9 bases between the germline ends. Germline V CDR1 and CDR2: KGHSH, LQKENI. In nucleotides, the CDR3 is TGTGCCAGCTCGAACACCTGGAACACTGAAGCTTTCTTT. It specifies CASSNTWNTEAFF.

The chain has TRBV3-1 (or the pseudogene TRBV3-2) and TRBJ2-1; TRBD2 agrees at 13 bases. Looked up from germline, CDR1 is LGHDT and CDR2 is YNNKEL (reference sequence). J was trimmed by 0 bases and V by 4 bases; bases with no gene match: 9. CDR3 length: 19 residues. CDR3 nucleotides: TGTGCCAGCAGCCCGAGGACTAGCGGGGGCTCGAGCTCCTACAATGAGCAGTTCTTC. This gives the protein CASSPRTSGGSSSYNEQFF.

The rearrangement links TRBV11-2 to TRBJ1-5, with D unresolved. V gave up 1 base and J gave up 4 bases, with 5 bases separating them. The CDR3 extends over 13 amino acids. Germline values: CDR1 SGHAT, CDR2 FQNNGV. The CDR3 nucleotides are TGTGCCAGCAGCTTAGTGCAGAATCAGCCCCAGCATTTT. This sequence encodes CASSLVQNQPQHF. Looking up the rest from reference TRBV11-2 and TRBJ1-5 gives the full variable domain: EAGVAQSPRYKIIEKRQSVAFWCNPISGHATLYWYQQILGQGPKLLIQFQNNGVVDDSQLPKDRFSAERLKGVDSTLKIQPAKLEDSAVYLCASSLVQNQPQHFGDGTRLSIL.

V is TRBV19 and J is TRBJ1-2, with a weak D call TRBD1 (6 bases). The CDR3 consists of 14 residues. Trimming cost V 5 bases and J 6 bases, with 16 bases left between them. The germline V gene has CDR1 LNHDA and CDR2 SQIVND (reference sequence). The CDR3 DNA follows: TGTGCCAGTAGTTACGGGGGGGCACGCGATGGCTACACCTTC. Protein sequence: CASSYGGARDGYTF.

The rearrangement links TRBV4-1 to TRBJ1-1, with D perhaps matching TRBD1 (5 bases). Between the trimmed V and J ends, which lost 2 bases and 8 bases, there was a span of 15 bases. The CDR3 sequence is 14 residues long. Germline CDR1 and CDR2: MGHRA and YSYEKL. The chain's CDR3 is CASSQNRGLSEAFF. The CDR3 coding sequence is TGCGCCAGCAGCCAAAATAGGGGACTGTCGGAAGCTTTCTTT.

The chain combines TRBV23-1 with TRBJ1-5, with a possible D match to TRBD1 (6 bases). TRBV23-1 is filed as an ORF, its function uncertain. V lost 4 bases to trimming and J lost 2 bases, with 6 bases between them. There are 13 residues in the CDR3. CDR3 residues: CASSRTGNQPQHF. For the CDR3, the DNA is TGCGCCAGCAGTCGGACAGGCAATCAGCCCCAGCATTTT.

The chain joins TRBV7-9 to TRBJ2-7; TRBD1 matches 10 bases. The junction had 11 bases not matched to a gene; V was cut back by 4 bases and J by 5 bases. The CDR3 is 16 amino acids. Germline V gene sequence: CDR1 SEHNR, CDR2 FQNEAQ (reference sequence). CDR3: CASSSRDRGLLHEQYF. The CDR3 DNA reads TGTGCCAGCAGCTCCAGGGACAGGGGATTGCTCCACGAGCAGTACTTC.

The rearrangement uses TRBV3-1 (or the pseudogene TRBV3-2) and TRBJ2-1, with TRBD2 matching over 8 bases. The CDR3 spans 17 residues. Looked up from germline, CDR1 is LGHDT and CDR2 is YNNKEL (reference sequence). The V and J ends lost 4 bases and 2 bases, in that order; junction bases with no gene match: 10. Here the CDR3 reads CASSRTGAGGPYNEQFF. The CDR3 DNA sequence: TGTGCCAGCAGCCGAACCGGGGCGGGGGGCCCCTACAATGAGCAGTTCTTC.

The chain joins TRBV19 to TRBJ1-1, with D unclear. The germline V and J ends were trimmed by 3 bases and 0 bases, with 14 bases remaining between them. The CDR3 is 16 amino acids. Germline V gene data show CDR1 as LNHDA and CDR2 as SQIVND (reference sequence). CDR3 nucleotide sequence: TGTGCCAGTAGTATGAGCGGTGGAGCATTGAACACTGAAGCTTTCTTT. Translated: CASSMSGGALNTEAFF.

The chain couples TRBV2 to TRBJ2-7; TRBD1 might be the D (5 bases). There are 12 residues in the CDR3. Germline loops: CDR1 SNHLY, CDR2 FYNNEI. V was shortened by 6 bases and J by 1 base, with 7 bases between the two germline ends. CDR3 loop: CASRQESYEQYF. The DNA of the CDR3 is TGTGCCAGCAGACAGGAGTCCTACGAGCAGTACTTC.

As to this clone: This sample also contains other DNA sequences that code for the same CDR3. This chain joins TRBV6-5 and TRBJ2-7, with 9 bases lining up with TRBD1. The germline V gene encodes CDR1 MNHEY and CDR2 SVGAGI. The CDR3 is 15 residues long. The junction had 2 bases not matched to a gene; V was cut back by 0 bases and J by 2 bases. The CDR3 sequence is CASSYSRQGAYEQYF. Written as DNA, the CDR3 is TGTGCCAGCAGTTACTCCCGACAGGGGGCCTACGAGCAGTACTTC.

The genes are TRBV6-1 and TRBJ1-2; 7 bases match TRBD1. The CDR3 length is 15 residues. Germline trimming cut 3 bases from V and 0 bases from J; bases unmatched to any gene: 4. Germline CDR1 MNHNS, CDR2 SASEGT. The CDR3 DNA follows: TGTGCCAGCAGTGACGGGACAGCGACTAACTATGGCTACACCTTC. Translating it yields CASSDGTATNYGYTF.

The chain has TRBV28 and TRBJ1-1; D is undetermined. Trimming left V 4 bases short and J 6 bases short, with 9 bases between. Germline V gene sequence: CDR1 MDHEN, CDR2 SYDVKM. This CDR3 region has 12 residues. This CDR3 is CASSSMFPEAFF. The CDR3 DNA reads TGTGCCAGCAGTTCTATGTTCCCTGAAGCTTTCTTT. The entire variable domain, with the rest obtained from reference TRBV28 and TRBJ1-1, is as follows: DVKVTQSSRYLVKRTGEKVFLECVQDMDHENMFWYRQDPGLGLRLIYFSYDVKMKEKGDIPEGYSVSREKKERFSLILESASTNQTSMYLCASSSMFPEAFFGQGTRLTVV.

The chain has TRBV2 and TRBJ2-3; D is undetermined. The CDR3 spans 13 residues. Between the trimmed V and J ends, which lost 2 bases and 5 bases, there was a span of 8 bases. Germline V gene sequence: CDR1 SNHLY, CDR2 FYNNEI. CDR3 region: CASSERRLDTQYF. In DNA form, the CDR3 reads TGTGCCAGCAGTGAACGGCGGCTAGATACGCAGTATTTT.

This chain joins TRBV5-1 and TRBJ2-3; TRBD2 might be the D (6 bases). The CDR3 is made up of 15 amino acids. Trimming took off 0 bases at V and 6 bases at J, with 14 bases between the two ends. Germline V gene lookup returns CDR1 SGHRS and CDR2 YFSETQ. Here the CDR3 DNA reads TGCGCCAGCAGCTTGGAACGGGGGTTCGGGGATACGCAGTATTTT. It codes for CASSLERGFGDTQYF.

The chain carries TRBV2 and TRBJ1-4, with D perhaps matching TRBD1 (5 bases). This CDR3 is built from 15 residues. Germline CDR1 and CDR2: SNHLY and FYNNEI. Trimming took 7 bases from V and 5 from J, leaving 17 bases between them. The CDR3 nucleotides are TGTGCCAGCAAGGTTGAAGGGGCGAGGAATGAAAAACTGTTTTTT. Translated: CASKVEGARNEKLFF.

The chain recombines TRBV19 with TRBJ1-2, with a possible D match to TRBD1 (5 bases). The CDR3 is 15 residues long. CDR1 LNHDA and CDR2 SQIVND come from the germline V gene (reference sequence). The germline V and J ends were trimmed by 1 base and 3 bases, with 12 bases remaining between them. CDR3 sequence (DNA): TGTGCCAGTAGTATAGCGGCGGACACCTACTATGGCTACACCTTC. This translates into CASSIAADTYYGYTF.

In its sample, this clone was seen once. The J gene is TRBJ2-3, the V gene TRBV6-2 or TRBV6-3; 7 bases map to TRBD2. V lost 5 bases, J lost 0 bases, and 11 bases stayed unmatched. This CDR3 comprises 17 residues. Germline V gene sequence: CDR1 MNHEY, CDR2 SVGEGT. CDR3 sequence: CASSPPASGLSTDTQYF. CDR3 DNA: TGTGCCAGCAGTCCCCCGGCTAGCGGCTTGAGCACAGATACGCAGTATTTT.

This sequence joins TRBV4-1 and TRBJ1-2, with TRBD1 matching over 9 bases. J gave up 2 bases and V 1 base, and 5 bases lay outside the gene matches. The CDR3 consists of 16 residues. Germline V gene sequence: CDR1 MGHRA, CDR2 YSYEKL. DNA of the CDR3: TGCGCCAGCAGCCAAGGAATGGGACAGGGAAACTATGGCTACACCTTC. It encodes CASSQGMGQGNYGYTF.